A single sample gave rise to the 8 T cell receptor beta chains below, sequenced in a study of control samples from healthy donors and cancer patients. Sequencing was performed with immunoSEQ multiplex PCR; in TCRdb, only in-frame clones are kept and a portion is missing. The sample gives tens of thousands of clones, around 87% of which show up once; roughly 13% is in the top ten. Specimen: PBMCs. The origin of the receptors is a woman in her fifties or sixties with lung cancer.

The rearrangement links TRBV5-1 to TRBJ2-3; 14 positions match TRBD2. After removal of 2 bases from V and 4 bases from J, the junction contained 3 bases not matched to a gene. CDR3 length equals 16 residues. Germline V gene data show CDR1 as SGHRS and CDR2 as YFSETQ. CDR3 nucleotides: TGCGCCAGCAGCTTAGGGACTAGCGGGGGTGCAGATACGCAGTATTTT. It codes for CASSLGTSGGADTQYF. The variable domain in full, completed from reference TRBV5-1 and TRBJ2-3, reads KAGVTQTPRYLIKTRGQQVTLSCSPISGHRSVSWYQQTPGQGLQFLFEYFSETQRNKGNFPGRFSGRQFSNSRSEMNVSTLELGDSALYLCASSLGTSGGADTQYFGPGTRLTVL.

CDR3 sequence: CASKKGSGTQHF. The CDR3 nucleotides are TGTGCCAGCAAAAAGGGGAGTGGGACCCAGCATTTT. The chain couples TRBV6-5 to TRBJ1-5, with D perhaps matching TRBD1 (5 bases). V gave up 7 bases and J gave up 11 bases, with 15 bases separating them. Germline V CDR1 and CDR2: MNHEY, SVGAGI. CDR3 length: 12 residues.

The V gene is TRBV3-1 (or the pseudogene TRBV3-2), the J gene TRBJ2-3, with 9 positions matching TRBD2. The CDR3 spans 15 residues. Germline CDR1 is LGHDT and CDR2 is YNNKEL (reference sequence). After removal of 5 bases from V and 2 bases from J, the junction contained 5 bases not matched to a gene. CDR3 nucleotide sequence: TGTGCCAGCAGCTCGACTAGCGGATACACAGATACGCAGTATTTT. Residues: CASSSTSGYTDTQYF.

In its sample, this clone was seen once. The genes are TRBV6-1 and TRBJ1-2, with D unclear. The CDR3 is made up of 14 amino acids. CDR1 and CDR2 from the germline V gene are MNHNS and SASEGT. The ends were cut back, 3 bases at V and 1 base at J, with 9 bases in the middle. The CDR3 DNA follows: TGTGCCAGCAGTGAGTTGGAGAGTAACTATGGCTACACCTTC. Protein: CASSELESNYGYTF.

As to this clone: Different DNA sequences within this sample yield the same CDR3. The chain uses TRBV3-1 (or the pseudogene TRBV3-2) and TRBJ2-7; no firm D call. From germline, CDR1 is LGHDT and CDR2 YNNKEL (reference sequence). This CDR3 region has 12 residues. V gave up 3 bases and J gave up 1 base, with 4 bases separating them. The CDR3 DNA is TGTGCCAGCAGCCAGGCTTCCTACGAGCAGTACTTC. Residues: CASSQASYEQYF.

V gene TRBV5-1 combines with J gene TRBJ1-3; D not certain. Between the trimmed V and J ends, which lost 4 bases and 4 bases, there was a span of 15 bases. The CDR3 is 15 residues long. Germline values: CDR1 SGHRS, CDR2 YFSETQ. CDR3 sequence: CASSLVPGFGNTIYF. CDR3 bases: TGCGCCAGCAGCCTTGTCCCCGGGTTCGGAAACACCATATATTTT.

This clone has a single count. This chain joins TRBV5-1 and TRBJ2-1; 8 positions agree with TRBD2. After removal of 2 bases from V and 1 base from J, the junction contained 5 bases not matched to a gene. Germline CDR1 is SGHRS and CDR2 is YFSETQ. The CDR3 is 16 amino acids. The CDR3 reads CASSLVTGGSYNEQFF. CDR3 DNA sequence: TGCGCCAGCAGCTTAGTAACGGGGGGGTCCTACAATGAGCAGTTCTTC.

A single count supports this clone. The CDR3 is CASSDGGGYGYTF. In DNA, the CDR3 is TGTGCCAGCAGTGACGGAGGAGGGTATGGCTACACCTTC. The gene calls are TRBV6-4 and TRBJ1-2; D gene ambiguous. Trimming left V 2 bases short and J 5 bases short, with 9 bases between. The CDR3 extends over 13 amino acids. Germline values: CDR1 MRHNA, CDR2 SNTAGT.